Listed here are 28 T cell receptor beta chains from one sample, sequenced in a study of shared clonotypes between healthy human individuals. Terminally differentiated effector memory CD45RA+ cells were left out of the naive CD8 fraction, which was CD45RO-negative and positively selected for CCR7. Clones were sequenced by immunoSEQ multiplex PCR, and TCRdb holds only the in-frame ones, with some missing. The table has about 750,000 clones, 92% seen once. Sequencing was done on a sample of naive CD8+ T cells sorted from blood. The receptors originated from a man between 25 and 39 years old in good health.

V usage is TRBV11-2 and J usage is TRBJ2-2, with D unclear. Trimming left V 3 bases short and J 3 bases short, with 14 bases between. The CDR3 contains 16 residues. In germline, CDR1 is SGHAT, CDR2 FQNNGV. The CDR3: CASSFYVDHYTGELFF. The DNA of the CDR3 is TGTGCCAGCAGCTTTTATGTAGACCATTACACCGGGGAGCTGTTTTTT.

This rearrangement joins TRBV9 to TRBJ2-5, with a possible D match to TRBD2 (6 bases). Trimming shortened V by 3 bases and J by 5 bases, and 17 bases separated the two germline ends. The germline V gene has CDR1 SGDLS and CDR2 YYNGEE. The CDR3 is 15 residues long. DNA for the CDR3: TGTGCCAGCAGCGCCCTCGGAGGGCCTGGTGAGACCCAGTACTTC. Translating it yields CASSALGGPGETQYF.

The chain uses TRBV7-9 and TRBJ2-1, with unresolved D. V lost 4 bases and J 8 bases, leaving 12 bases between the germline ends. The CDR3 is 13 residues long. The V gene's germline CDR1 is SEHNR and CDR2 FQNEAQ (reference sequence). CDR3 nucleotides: TGTGCCAGCAGCTCCCCAGAAGCAGATGAGCAGTTCTTC. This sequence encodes CASSSPEADEQFF.

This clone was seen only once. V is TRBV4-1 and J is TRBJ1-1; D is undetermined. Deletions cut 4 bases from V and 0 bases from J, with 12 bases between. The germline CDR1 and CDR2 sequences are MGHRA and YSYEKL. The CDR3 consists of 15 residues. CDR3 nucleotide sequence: TGCGCCAGCAGCCGTCGACGGAGCGTGAACACTGAAGCTTTCTTT. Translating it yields CASSRRRSVNTEAFF.

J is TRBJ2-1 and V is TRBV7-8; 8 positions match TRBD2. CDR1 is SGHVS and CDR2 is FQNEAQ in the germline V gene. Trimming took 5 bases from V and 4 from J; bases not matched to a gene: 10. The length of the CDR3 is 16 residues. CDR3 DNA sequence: TGTGCCAGCAGCAGTCCGGTACTAGCGGATTACAATGAGCAGTTCTTC. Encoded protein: CASSSPVLADYNEQFF.

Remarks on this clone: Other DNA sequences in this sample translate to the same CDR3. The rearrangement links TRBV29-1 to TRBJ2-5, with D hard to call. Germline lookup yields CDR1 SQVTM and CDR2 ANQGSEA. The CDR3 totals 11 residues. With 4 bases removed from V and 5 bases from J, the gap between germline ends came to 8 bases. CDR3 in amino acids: CSVGGRETQYF. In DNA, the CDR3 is TGCAGCGTTGGGGGTCGTGAGACCCAGTACTTC.

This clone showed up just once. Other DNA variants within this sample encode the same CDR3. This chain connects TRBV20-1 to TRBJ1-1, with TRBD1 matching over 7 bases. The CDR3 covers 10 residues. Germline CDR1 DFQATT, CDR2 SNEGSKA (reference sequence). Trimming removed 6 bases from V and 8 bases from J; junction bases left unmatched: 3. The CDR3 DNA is TGCAGTGCCACGACAGGGGAAGCTTTCTTT. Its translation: CSATTGEAFF.

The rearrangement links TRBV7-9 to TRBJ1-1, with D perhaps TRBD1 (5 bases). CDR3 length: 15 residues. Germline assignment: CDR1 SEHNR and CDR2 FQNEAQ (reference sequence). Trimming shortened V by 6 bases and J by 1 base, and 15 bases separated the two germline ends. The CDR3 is CASSVVSGQNTEAFF. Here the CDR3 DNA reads TGTGCCAGCAGTGTTGTCTCAGGACAGAACACTGAAGCTTTCTTT. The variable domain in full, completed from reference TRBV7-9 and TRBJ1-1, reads DTGVSQNPRHKITKRGQNVTFRCDPISEHNRLYWYRQTLGQGPEFLTYFQNEAQLEKSRLLSDRFSAERPKGSFSTLEIQRTEQGDSAMYLCASSVVSGQNTEAFFGQGTRLTVV.

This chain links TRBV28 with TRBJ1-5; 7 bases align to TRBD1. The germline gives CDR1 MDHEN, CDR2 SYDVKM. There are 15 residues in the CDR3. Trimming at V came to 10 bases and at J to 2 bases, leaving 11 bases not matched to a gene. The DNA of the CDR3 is TGTGCCACTACGCGATACAGGGGCGGCAATCAGCCCCAGCATTTT. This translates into CATTRYRGGNQPQHF.

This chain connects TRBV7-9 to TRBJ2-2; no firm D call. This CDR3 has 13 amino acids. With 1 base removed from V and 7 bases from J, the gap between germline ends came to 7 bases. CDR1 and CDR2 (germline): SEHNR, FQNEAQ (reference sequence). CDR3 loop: CASSLDESGELFF. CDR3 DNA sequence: TGTGCCAGCAGCTTAGACGAAAGCGGGGAGCTGTTTTTT.

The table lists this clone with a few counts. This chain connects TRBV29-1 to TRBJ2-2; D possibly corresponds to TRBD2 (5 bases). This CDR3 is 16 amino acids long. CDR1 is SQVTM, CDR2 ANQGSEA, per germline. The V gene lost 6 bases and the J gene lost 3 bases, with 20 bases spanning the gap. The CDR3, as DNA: TGCAGCGTCCACCTCCGGAGCGGTGGTTACACCGGGGAGCTGTTTTTT. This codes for CSVHLRSGGYTGELFF.

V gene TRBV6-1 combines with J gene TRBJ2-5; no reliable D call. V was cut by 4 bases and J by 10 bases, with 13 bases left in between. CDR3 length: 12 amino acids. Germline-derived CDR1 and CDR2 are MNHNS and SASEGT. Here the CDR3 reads CASSATTSIQYF. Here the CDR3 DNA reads TGTGCCAGCAGTGCTACAACTTCAATCCAGTACTTC.

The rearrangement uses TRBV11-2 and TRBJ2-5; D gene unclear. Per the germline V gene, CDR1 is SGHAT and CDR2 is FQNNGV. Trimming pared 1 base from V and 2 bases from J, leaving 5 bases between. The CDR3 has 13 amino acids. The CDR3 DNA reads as TGTGCCAGCAGCTTAGCCCTACAAGAGACCCAGTACTTC. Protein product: CASSLALQETQYF.

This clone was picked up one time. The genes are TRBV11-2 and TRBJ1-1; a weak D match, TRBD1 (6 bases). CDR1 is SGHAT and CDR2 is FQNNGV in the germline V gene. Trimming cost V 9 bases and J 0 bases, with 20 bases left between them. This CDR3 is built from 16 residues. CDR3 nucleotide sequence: TGTGCCAGAGAGGACAGCGCCTACCTAATGAACACTGAAGCTTTCTTT. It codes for CAREDSAYLMNTEAFF.

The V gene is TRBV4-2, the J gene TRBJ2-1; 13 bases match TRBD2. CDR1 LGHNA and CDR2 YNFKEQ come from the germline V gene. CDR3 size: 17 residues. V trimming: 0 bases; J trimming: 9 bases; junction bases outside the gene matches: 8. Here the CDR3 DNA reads TGTGCCAGCAGCCAAGACGGCGGACTAGCGGGAGAGCGTGAGCAGTTCTTC. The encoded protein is CASSQDGGLAGEREQFF.

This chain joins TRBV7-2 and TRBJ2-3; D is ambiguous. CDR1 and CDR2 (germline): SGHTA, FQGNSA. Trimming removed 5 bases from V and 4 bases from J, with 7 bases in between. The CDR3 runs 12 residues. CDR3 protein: CASSLGADTQYF. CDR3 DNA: TGTGCCAGCAGCCTGGGTGCAGATACGCAGTATTTT.

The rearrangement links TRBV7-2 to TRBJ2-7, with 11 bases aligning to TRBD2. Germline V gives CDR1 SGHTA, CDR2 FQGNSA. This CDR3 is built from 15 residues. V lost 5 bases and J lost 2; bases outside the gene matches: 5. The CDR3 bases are TGTGCCAGCAGCCTAACTAGCGGGAGTGCCTACGAGCAGTACTTC. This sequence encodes CASSLTSGSAYEQYF.

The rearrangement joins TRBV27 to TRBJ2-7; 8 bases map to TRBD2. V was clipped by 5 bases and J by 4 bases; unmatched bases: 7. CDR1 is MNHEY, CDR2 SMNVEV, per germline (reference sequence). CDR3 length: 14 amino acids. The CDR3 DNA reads TGTGCCAGCAGTCCATACCGCGGGGGGTACGAGCAGTACTTC. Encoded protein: CASSPYRGGYEQYF.

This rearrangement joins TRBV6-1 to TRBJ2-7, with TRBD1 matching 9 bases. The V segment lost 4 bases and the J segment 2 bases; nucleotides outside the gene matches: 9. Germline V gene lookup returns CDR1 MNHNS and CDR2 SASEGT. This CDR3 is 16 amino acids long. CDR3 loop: CASSASFGTGTYEQYF. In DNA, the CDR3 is TGTGCCAGCAGTGCATCATTCGGGACAGGGACCTACGAGCAGTACTTC.

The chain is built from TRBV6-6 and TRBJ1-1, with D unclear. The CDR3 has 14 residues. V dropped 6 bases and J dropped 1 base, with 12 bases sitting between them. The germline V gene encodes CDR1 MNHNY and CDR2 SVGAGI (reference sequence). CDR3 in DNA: TGTGCCAGCAGCCTCCCGGGTCGGAACACTGAAGCTTTCTTT. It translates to CASSLPGRNTEAFF.

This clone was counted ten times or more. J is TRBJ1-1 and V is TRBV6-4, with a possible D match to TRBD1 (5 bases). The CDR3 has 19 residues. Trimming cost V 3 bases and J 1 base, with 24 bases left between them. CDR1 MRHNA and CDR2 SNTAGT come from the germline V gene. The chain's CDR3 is CASSEGEGFNLSPNTEAFF. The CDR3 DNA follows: TGTGCCAGCAGTGAGGGGGAGGGTTTTAATCTTAGCCCGAACACTGAAGCTTTCTTT.

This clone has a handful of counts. The CDR3 protein is CSVEAEGQAYGYTF. Written as DNA, the CDR3 is TGCAGCGTTGAAGCTGAAGGACAAGCCTATGGCTACACCTTC. The V and J genes are TRBV29-1 and TRBJ1-2, with D maybe TRBD1 (5 bases). Per the germline V gene, CDR1 is SQVTM and CDR2 is ANQGSEA. V was cut by 1 base and J by 4 bases, with 13 bases left in between. This CDR3 comprises 14 residues. The variable domain in full, with the rest retrieved from reference TRBV29-1 and TRBJ1-2, is SAVISQKPSRDICQRGTSLTIQCQVDSQVTMMFWYRQQPGQSLTLIATANQGSEATYESGFVIDKFPISRPNLTFSTLTVSNMSPEDSSIYLCSVEAEGQAYGYTFGSGTRLTVV.

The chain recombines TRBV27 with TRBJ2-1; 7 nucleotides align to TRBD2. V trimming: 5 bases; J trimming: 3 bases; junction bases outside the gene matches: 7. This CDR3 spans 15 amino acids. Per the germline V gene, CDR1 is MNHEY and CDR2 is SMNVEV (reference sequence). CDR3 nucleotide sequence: TGTGCCAGCAGTCTAGTGGCTAGCGGCTACAATGAGCAGTTCTTC. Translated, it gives CASSLVASGYNEQFF.

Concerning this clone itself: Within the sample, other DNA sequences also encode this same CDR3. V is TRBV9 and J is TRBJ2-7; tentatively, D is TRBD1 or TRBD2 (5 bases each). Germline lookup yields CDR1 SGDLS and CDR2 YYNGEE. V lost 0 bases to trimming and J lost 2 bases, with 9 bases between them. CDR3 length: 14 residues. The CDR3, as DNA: TGTGCCAGCAGCGTAGGCGAGGGACCCTACGAGCAGTACTTC. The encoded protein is CASSVGEGPYEQYF.

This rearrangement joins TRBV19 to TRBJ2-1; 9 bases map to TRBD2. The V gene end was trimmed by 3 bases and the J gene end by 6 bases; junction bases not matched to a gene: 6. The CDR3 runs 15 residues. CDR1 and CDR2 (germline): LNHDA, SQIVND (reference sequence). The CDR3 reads CASSIFSGSPNEQFF. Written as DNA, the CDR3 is TGTGCCAGTAGTATCTTTAGCGGGAGTCCCAATGAGCAGTTCTTC.

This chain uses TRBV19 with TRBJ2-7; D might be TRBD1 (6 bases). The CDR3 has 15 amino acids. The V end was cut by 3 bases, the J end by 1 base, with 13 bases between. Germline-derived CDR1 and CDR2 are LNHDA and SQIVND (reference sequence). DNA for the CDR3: TGTGCCAGTAGTATTGCTACAGGACAGTCCTACGAGCAGTACTTC. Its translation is CASSIATGQSYEQYF.

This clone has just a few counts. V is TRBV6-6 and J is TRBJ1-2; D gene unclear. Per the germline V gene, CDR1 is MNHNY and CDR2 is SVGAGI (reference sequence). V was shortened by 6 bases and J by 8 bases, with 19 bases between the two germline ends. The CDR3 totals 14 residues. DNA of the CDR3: TGTGCCAGCAGCTATGCTCCGACGACCCGAGGCTACACCTTC. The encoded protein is CASSYAPTTRGYTF.

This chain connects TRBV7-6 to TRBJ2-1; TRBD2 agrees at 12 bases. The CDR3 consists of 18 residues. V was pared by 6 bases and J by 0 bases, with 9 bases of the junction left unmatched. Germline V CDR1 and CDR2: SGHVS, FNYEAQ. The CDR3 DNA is TGTGCCAGCAGGCCCGGGACTAGCGGGTTAAGCTCCTACAATGAGCAGTTCTTC. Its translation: CASRPGTSGLSSYNEQFF.